One sample yielded the 29 T cell receptor beta chains listed below, sequenced in a study of T-cell memory formation after mild COVID-19. TCRdb recomputed calls from the 5' RACE reads with MiXCR, one row per CDR3 protein. This table has approximately 400,000 distinct CDR3 sequences, around 24% appearing once. Sequences were obtained from PBMCs or a T cell subset sorted from them (not recorded which). Receptors originate from an adult woman who had mild COVID-19 (a few samples of this study predate the infection). Cell type and time point are not known.

The J gene is TRBJ1-1, the V gene TRBV29-1; TRBD1 is a possible D gene (6 bases). Between the trimmed V and J ends, which lost 6 bases and 0 bases, there was a span of 11 bases. Germline values: CDR1 SQVTM, CDR2 ANQGSEA. The CDR3 extends over 13 amino acids. The CDR3, as DNA: TGCAGCGTGGCAGGGGTGATGAACACTGAAGCTTTCTTT. Its protein product is CSVAGVMNTEAFF.

CDR3 in DNA: TGTGCCAGCAGTGGGCCTACTGAGCAGTTCTTC. Translation gives CASSGPTEQFF. The V call is TRBV2, the J call TRBJ2-1; D is unresolved. Germline assignment: CDR1 SNHLY and CDR2 FYNNEI. V lost 4 bases and J lost 9, with 7 bases in between. CDR3 length: 11 amino acids.

This clonotype was counted only a few times. The chain uses TRBV7-2 and TRBJ2-1; 10 nucleotides line up with TRBD2. Germline V gene lookup returns CDR1 SGHTA and CDR2 FQGNSA. The CDR3 is 15 amino acids. V shed 1 base and J 9 bases; nucleotides not matched to a gene: 6. The CDR3 region has the DNA TGTGCCAGCAGCTTAGGATTAGCGGGGGGAGTTGAGCAGTTCTTC. Amino acid sequence: CASSLGLAGGVEQFF.

V usage is TRBV20-1 and J usage is TRBJ1-1; D is unresolved. Germline V gene data show CDR1 as DFQATT and CDR2 as SNEGSKA (reference sequence). The CDR3 has 14 residues. V lost 1 base and J 5 bases, leaving 14 bases between the germline ends. This CDR3 is CSARGGRGVTEAFF. CDR3 coding DNA: TGCAGTGCTAGAGGTGGCCGGGGAGTGACTGAAGCTTTCTTT.

The CDR3 sequence is CASSFLGGNGNGEQFF. CDR3 in DNA: TGTGCCAGCAGCTTTCTCGGCGGGAACGGGAACGGGGAGCAGTTCTTC. The chain couples TRBV7-2 to TRBJ2-1; a weak D match, TRBD2 (6 bases). The V end was cut by 3 bases, the J end by 10 bases, with 22 bases between. Germline-derived CDR1 and CDR2 are SGHTA and FQGNSA. CDR3 size: 16 residues.

The chain has TRBV12-3 or TRBV12-4 and TRBJ2-3; 7 bases line up with TRBD1. The CDR3 extends over 15 amino acids. The J segment lost 5 bases and the V segment lost 6 bases, leaving 11 bases of the junction unmatched. This CDR3 reads CASSERPDRVDTQYF. The CDR3 DNA follows: TGTGCCAGCAGCGAAAGACCAGACAGGGTAGATACGCAGTATTTT.

The chain joins TRBV29-1 to TRBJ2-2, with D unresolved. Germline-derived CDR1 and CDR2 are SQVTM and ANQGSEA. Trimming cost V 4 bases and J 0 bases, with 6 bases left between them. CDR3 length equals 13 residues. CDR3 sequence reads: CSVGAANTGELFF. The CDR3 DNA follows: TGCAGCGTTGGGGCGGCGAACACCGGGGAGCTGTTTTTT.

This chain connects TRBV11-3 to TRBJ2-1; 8 bases are shared with TRBD1. The CDR3 covers 14 residues. Losses at the gene ends were 4 bases for V and 4 bases for J; bases not matched to a gene: 3. CDR1 is SGHNT and CDR2 is YENEEA in the germline V gene. The CDR3 reads CASSSRQGYNEQFF. In DNA, the CDR3 is TGTGCCAGCAGCTCTCGACAGGGGTACAATGAGCAGTTCTTC.

This clonotype has ten or more counts. The chain couples TRBV18 to TRBJ2-3; possibly TRBD1 for D (5 bases). The CDR3 is 13 residues long. V dropped 5 bases and J dropped 3 bases, with 9 bases sitting between them. Germline values: CDR1 KGHSH, CDR2 LQKENI. CDR3 in amino acids: CASSFQGTDTQYF. CDR3 DNA sequence: TGTGCCAGCTCATTCCAGGGAACAGATACGCAGTATTTT.

V gene TRBV2 combines with J gene TRBJ1-3; D remains unclear. V was shortened by 8 bases and J by 0 bases, with 14 bases between the two germline ends. This CDR3 comprises 15 residues. Germline assignment: CDR1 SNHLY and CDR2 FYNNEI. The CDR3 spells CASSRETTSGNTIYF. CDR3 nucleotides: TGTGCCAGCTCTCGGGAGACAACCTCTGGAAACACCATATATTTT.

This chain uses TRBV20-1 with TRBJ2-1, with D unresolved. The V and J ends lost 3 bases and 0 bases respectively, with 12 bases between them. This CDR3 has 15 residues. Germline V CDR1 and CDR2: DFQATT, SNEGSKA (reference sequence). CDR3 sequence reads: CSASPGQSSYNEQFF. CDR3 DNA: TGCAGTGCTAGTCCCGGGCAAAGCTCCTACAATGAGCAGTTCTTC.

This clonotype was observed at least ten times. This chain links TRBV5-1 with TRBJ1-2, with 7 bases lining up with TRBD1. With V trimmed by 4 bases and J by 4 bases, 13 bases remained unmatched. Germline V gene lookup returns CDR1 SGHRS and CDR2 YFSETQ. The CDR3 covers 16 residues. The CDR3, as DNA: TGCGCCAGCAGCCCCTCCCAGGGGGGTCTGAGCTATGGCTACACCTTC. Amino acid sequence: CASSPSQGGLSYGYTF. The full variable domain, in which reference TRBV5-1 and TRBJ1-2 provide the parts outside the CDR3, is KAGVTQTPRYLIKTRGQQVTLSCSPISGHRSVSWYQQTPGQGLQFLFEYFSETQRNKGNFPGRFSGRQFSNSRSEMNVSTLELGDSALYLCASSPSQGGLSYGYTFGSGTRLTVV.

The rearrangement joins TRBV5-6 to TRBJ1-4; D is unclear. The V end lost 0 bases, the J end lost 0 bases, and 15 bases lay between the germline ends. Germline CDR1 and CDR2: SGHDT and YYEEEE. The CDR3 extends over 18 amino acids. The CDR3: CASSLDSYPAATNEKLFF. The CDR3 bases are TGTGCCAGCAGCTTGGACAGTTACCCTGCTGCAACTAATGAAAAACTGTTTTTT.

The chain joins TRBV5-1 to TRBJ2-7; 8 bases agree with TRBD1. The J segment lost 5 bases and the V segment lost 4 bases, leaving 5 bases of the junction unmatched. This CDR3 is 13 amino acids long. Germline assignment: CDR1 SGHRS and CDR2 YFSETQ. CDR3 DNA sequence: TGCGCCAGCAGCGCCAGGGGGCAAAACGAGCAGTACTTC. Translated, it gives CASSARGQNEQYF.

The J gene is TRBJ2-7, the V gene TRBV5-1, with no clear D. The CDR3 covers 18 residues. Germline V gene sequence: CDR1 SGHRS, CDR2 YFSETQ. V gave up 0 bases and J gave up 7 bases, with 26 bases separating them. The CDR3 reads CASSLGSVLGTAPEEQYF. The DNA of the CDR3 is TGCGCCAGCAGCTTGGGGTCGGTATTGGGCACGGCCCCGGAGGAGCAGTACTTC.

The genes are TRBV27 and TRBJ2-7; 10 bases match TRBD2. The germline V gene has CDR1 MNHEY and CDR2 SMNVEV (reference sequence). The CDR3 has 17 residues. The V gene end was trimmed by 6 bases and the J gene end by 2 bases; junction bases not matched to a gene: 13. In DNA form, the CDR3 reads TGTGCCAGCAGGCCCAGAGCCGGGACTAGCGCCACCTACGAGCAGTACTTC. Protein: CASRPRAGTSATYEQYF.

The rearrangement uses TRBV4-1 and TRBJ1-6; a possible D gene is TRBD1 (5 bases). The V end lost 1 base, the J end lost 8 bases, and 9 bases lay between the germline ends. The CDR3 spans 14 residues. Germline V lookup: CDR1 MGHRA, CDR2 YSYEKL. In nucleotides, the CDR3 is TGCGCCAGCAGCCAAGTCGGGGGAGATTCACCCCTCCACTTT. This encodes CASSQVGGDSPLHF.

The chain is built from TRBV12-3 or TRBV12-4 and TRBJ1-6; tentatively, D is TRBD1 (6 bases). This CDR3 comprises 13 residues. V was trimmed by 7 bases and J by 7 bases, leaving 11 bases between them. The CDR3 loop is CASKNRENSPLHF. CDR3 nucleotide sequence: TGTGCCAGCAAAAACAGGGAGAATTCACCCCTCCACTTT.

This chain links TRBV20-1 with TRBJ1-1, with 7 positions matching TRBD1. Per germline, CDR1 DFQATT and CDR2 SNEGSKA (reference sequence). The CDR3 is 14 amino acids. The ends lost 4 bases at V and 2 bases at J; junction bases unmatched: 7. The CDR3 here is CSATSGQFNTEAFF. The CDR3 DNA sequence: TGCAGTGCTACCTCGGGACAGTTTAACACTGAAGCTTTCTTT.

The chain links TRBV24-1 to TRBJ2-1; D is undetermined. Germline-derived CDR1 and CDR2 are KGHDR and SFDVKD. Trimming shortened V by 9 bases and J by 9 bases, and 17 bases separated the two germline ends. This CDR3 is built from 13 residues. DNA for the CDR3: TGTGCCACCGGTATAGGCGTGGTCGCTGAGCAGTTCTTC. Protein sequence: CATGIGVVAEQFF.

The chain employs TRBV5-4 and TRBJ1-1, with D possibly being TRBD1 (6 bases). V lost 1 base to trimming and J lost 4 bases, with 11 bases between them. Germline values: CDR1 SGHNT, CDR2 YYREEE (reference sequence). The CDR3 spans 14 residues. The CDR3 is CASSLTQGSTEAFF. The CDR3 DNA follows: TGTGCCAGCAGCTTGACTCAGGGGTCCACTGAAGCTTTCTTT.

Only a few counts were recorded for this clonotype. The rearrangement links TRBV7-2 to TRBJ2-3; 12 bases line up with TRBD2. The germline V gene has CDR1 SGHTA and CDR2 FQGNSA. This CDR3 region has 17 residues. V dropped 2 bases and J dropped 4; count of bases not matched to a gene: 7. The chain's CDR3 is CASSLQTSGSRADTQYF. The CDR3 region has the DNA TGTGCCAGCAGCTTACAGACTAGCGGGAGTCGGGCAGATACGCAGTATTTT.

This clonotype was counted only a few times. This rearrangement joins TRBV12-3 or TRBV12-4 to TRBJ2-5, with unresolved D. V gave up 3 bases and J gave up 5 bases, with 4 bases separating them. The CDR3 length is 11 residues. The CDR3 sequence is CASSFWETQYF. The CDR3 region has the DNA TGTGCCAGCAGTTTTTGGGAGACCCAGTACTTC.

The chain carries TRBV9 and TRBJ2-1; 7 bases are shared with TRBD1. This CDR3 has 16 amino acids. V lost 4 bases and J lost 6; bases outside the gene matches: 13. CDR1 and CDR2 from the germline V gene are SGDLS and YYNGEE. CDR3 nucleotide sequence: TGTGCCAGCAGCTCACCCCGGACAGGTGGAGTCAATGAGCAGTTCTTC. Translation gives CASSSPRTGGVNEQFF.

This clonotype occurred a few times. Written as DNA, the CDR3 is TGTGCCTGGAGTGTAGCGCAGAACACTGAAGCTTTCTTT. Its translation is CAWSVAQNTEAFF. The rearrangement uses TRBV30 and TRBJ1-1; D is uncertain. Trimming shortened V by 0 bases and J by 1 base, and 6 bases separated the two germline ends. Germline CDR1 is GTSNPN and CDR2 is SVGIG (reference sequence). CDR3 length: 13 amino acids. Combining the CDR3 with reference TRBV30 and TRBJ1-1 gives the whole variable domain SQTIHQWPATLVQPVGSPLSLECTVEGTSNPNLYWYRQAAGRGLQLLFYSVGIGQISSEVPQNLSASRPQDRQFILSSKKLLLSDSGFYLCAWSVAQNTEAFFGQGTRLTVV.

The V gene is TRBV19, the J gene TRBJ1-1; possible D gene TRBD1, 5 bases. Trimming cost V 2 bases and J 0 bases, with 13 bases left between them. Per the germline V gene, CDR1 is LNHDA and CDR2 is SQIVND (reference sequence). This CDR3 is 16 amino acids long. The CDR3: CASSIRGLALNTEAFF. CDR3 nucleotide sequence: TGTGCCAGTAGTATAAGGGGTTTGGCACTGAACACTGAAGCTTTCTTT.

This clonotype has a handful of counts. This sequence joins TRBV20-1 and TRBJ1-2, with D tentatively TRBD1 (5 bases). The V and J ends lost 6 bases and 4 bases respectively, with 18 bases between them. The CDR3 is made up of 14 amino acids. Germline CDR1 and CDR2: DFQATT and SNEGSKA (reference sequence). CDR3 coding DNA: TGCAGTGCCACTAACAGGCTTCTCGTCTATGGCTACACCTTC. Translation: CSATNRLLVYGYTF.

In its sample, this clonotype was seen a few times. The chain is built from TRBV12-3 or TRBV12-4 and TRBJ2-4; unclear D gene. Trimming shortened V by 4 bases and J by 6 bases, and 4 bases separated the two germline ends. The CDR3 has 11 amino acids. Here the CDR3 reads CASSSPNIQYF. DNA for the CDR3: TGTGCCAGCAGTTCCCCAAACATTCAGTACTTC.

This clonotype was detected only a few times. The J gene is TRBJ2-1, the V gene TRBV18; 9 bases are a match to TRBD2. The CDR3 contains 15 residues. Per germline, CDR1 KGHSH and CDR2 LQKENI. Germline trimming cut 0 bases from V and 10 bases from J; bases unmatched to any gene: 7. The CDR3 loop reads CASSPPGRGGFEQFF. The DNA for the CDR3 is TGTGCCAGCTCACCACCAGGGCGGGGGGGCTTCGAGCAGTTCTTC.